The rows below give T cell receptor beta chains drawn from one sample of a study of T cell responses to AZD1222 COVID-19 vaccine. Sequencing was performed with immunoSEQ multiplex PCR; in TCRdb, only in-frame clones are kept and a portion is missing. This sample has 180,000 or so clones, with around 94% found just once. The sequencing used peripheral blood, collected on day 0 of AZD1222 vaccination. The receptors shown here come from an adult in good health. Both conserved end residues are part of each CDR3. Fields, in order: J gene, D gene, CDR3 length, V gene, clone size, CDR3 DNA, CDR3 protein. D genes are given only for firm matches. Expanded clones are given a class, and other clones once, few, many or no size at all.

j_gene: TRBJ1-5
d_gene: NA
len: 15
v_gene: TRBV28
abundance: NA
CDR3nt: TGTGCCAGCACCCTGGAGGTGGGATTCAATCAGCCCCAGCATTTT
CDR3aa: CASTLEVGFNQPQHF

j_gene: TRBJ2-7
d_gene: TRBD2
len: 20
v_gene: TRBV7-6
abundance: NA
CDR3nt: TGTGCCAGCAGCTTATATAGTCCCAGGGTGATGGCGGGAGGCACAAACGAGCAGTACTTC
CDR3aa: CASSLYSPRVMAGGTNEQYF

j_gene: TRBJ2-2
d_gene: TRBD2
len: 15
v_gene: TRBV7-2
abundance: NA
CDR3nt: TGTGCCAGCAGCCGGTCTAGCGGGAGTACCGGGGAGCTGTTTTTT
CDR3aa: CASSRSSGSTGELFF

j_gene: TRBJ1-2
d_gene: NA
len: 14
v_gene: TRBV19
abundance: NA
CDR3nt: TGTGCCAGTAGTGGGGTCGACAGCTGGAATGGCTACACCTTC
CDR3aa: CASSGVDSWNGYTF

j_gene: TRBJ1-1
d_gene: NA
len: 16
v_gene: TRBV18
abundance: NA
CDR3nt: TGTGCCAGCTCACCACGGGGGCCCCTGGATGTGGCTGAAGCTTTCTTT
CDR3aa: CASSPRGPLDVAEAFF

j_gene: TRBJ1-2
d_gene: NA
len: 11
v_gene: TRBV28
abundance: NA
CDR3nt: TGTGCCAGCAGTTCTCGGACAGCCGTTGCCTTC
CDR3aa: CASSSRTAVAF

j_gene: TRBJ2-7
d_gene: NA
len: 15
v_gene: TRBV28
abundance: NA
CDR3nt: TGTGCCAGCAGTTCCTCACTAGCCCGGGAAGACGAGCAGTACTTC
CDR3aa: CASSSSLAREDEQYF

j_gene: TRBJ2-7
d_gene: NA
len: 14
v_gene: TRBV29-1
abundance: NA
CDR3nt: TGCAGCGTTGAAGATACGGGCAGGGCGGACGAGCAGTACTTC
CDR3aa: CSVEDTGRADEQYF

j_gene: TRBJ2-3
d_gene: TRBD2
len: 17
v_gene: TRBV7-2
abundance: NA
CDR3nt: TGTGCCAGCAGTCCCGACTTGGGACTAGCGGCCACAGATACGCAGTATTTT
CDR3aa: CASSPDLGLAATDTQYF

j_gene: TRBJ2-7
d_gene: NA
len: 12
v_gene: TRBV20-1
abundance: NA
CDR3nt: TGCAGTGCTAGTCTGGGGAACGACGAGCAGTACTTC
CDR3aa: CSASLGNDEQYF

j_gene: TRBJ1-2
d_gene: TRBD1
len: 13
v_gene: TRBV29-1
abundance: NA
CDR3nt: TGCAGCGTTATGACAGGGAGCAGCTATGGCTACACCTTC
CDR3aa: CSVMTGSSYGYTF

j_gene: TRBJ2-2
d_gene: NA
len: 15
v_gene: TRBV5-4
abundance: NA
CDR3nt: TGTGCCAGCAGCTCCGCAGCAGACAGTTCCCGGGAGCTGTTTTTT
CDR3aa: CASSSAADSSRELFF

j_gene: TRBJ1-1
d_gene: NA
len: 14
v_gene: TRBV28
abundance: NA
CDR3nt: TGTGCCAGCAGTTTTCGGGGGGGGAGAACTGAAGCTTTCTTT
CDR3aa: CASSFRGGRTEAFF

j_gene: TRBJ2-7
d_gene: NA
len: 13
v_gene: TRBV28
abundance: NA
CDR3nt: TGTGCCACATCTCGGCAGGACCACTACGAGCAGTACTTC
CDR3aa: CATSRQDHYEQYF

j_gene: TRBJ1-5
d_gene: NA
len: 15
v_gene: TRBV6-2/TRBV6-3
abundance: NA
CDR3nt: TGTGCCAGCAGTTACTCTACGGCAGGGTATCAGCCCCAGCATTTT
CDR3aa: CASSYSTAGYQPQHF

j_gene: TRBJ2-1
d_gene: TRBD2
len: 11
v_gene: TRBV7-9
abundance: NA
CDR3nt: TGTGCCAGCAGCGGGACTAGGAAACAGTTCTTC
CDR3aa: CASSGTRKQFF

j_gene: TRBJ1-3
d_gene: NA
len: 12
v_gene: TRBV6-1
abundance: NA
CDR3nt: TGTGCCAGCAGTGAACATGGAAACACCATATATTTT
CDR3aa: CASSEHGNTIYF

j_gene: TRBJ1-6
d_gene: NA
len: 15
v_gene: TRBV6-1
abundance: NA
CDR3nt: TGTGCCAGCAGTGAACGGGCAGGGCAAGATTCACCCCTCCACTTT
CDR3aa: CASSERAGQDSPLHF

j_gene: TRBJ1-2
d_gene: NA
len: 12
v_gene: TRBV28
abundance: NA
CDR3nt: TGTGCCAGCAGTTTTAGGGAATATGGCTACACCTTC
CDR3aa: CASSFREYGYTF

j_gene: TRBJ1-5
d_gene: TRBD1
len: 15
v_gene: TRBV7-2
abundance: NA
CDR3nt: TGTGCCAGCAGGCCGAGACAGGGGGCGAATCAGCCCCAGCATTTT
CDR3aa: CASRPRQGANQPQHF

j_gene: TRBJ1-2
d_gene: NA
len: 16
v_gene: TRBV6-4
abundance: NA
CDR3nt: TGTGCCAGTCTTTCCCCGGGACGGTTTCAGCTGTGTGGCTACACCTTC
CDR3aa: CASLSPGRFQLCGYTF

j_gene: TRBJ1-1
d_gene: NA
len: 12
v_gene: TRBV9
abundance: NA
CDR3nt: TGTGCCAGCAGCGTAGCCGGGAACGAAGCTTTCTTT
CDR3aa: CASSVAGNEAFF

j_gene: TRBJ2-3
d_gene: TRBD2
len: 14
v_gene: TRBV6-4
abundance: few
CDR3nt: TGTGCCAGCAGTGGGACTAGCGGGACAGATACGCAGTATTTT
CDR3aa: CASSGTSGTDTQYF

j_gene: TRBJ1-2
d_gene: NA
len: 12
v_gene: TRBV7-9
abundance: NA
CDR3nt: TGTGCCAGCAGCTTAGGAGGGGATGGCTACACCTTC
CDR3aa: CASSLGGDGYTF

j_gene: TRBJ2-1
d_gene: TRBD2
len: 16
v_gene: TRBV6-1
abundance: NA
CDR3nt: TGTGCCAGCAGTGAATATGGGGGGAGGGATTACAATGAGCAGTTCTTC
CDR3aa: CASSEYGGRDYNEQFF

j_gene: TRBJ1-5
d_gene: NA
len: 13
v_gene: TRBV12-3/TRBV12-4
abundance: few
CDR3nt: TGTGCCACCGGGGGCCCTAAAGGTCAGCCCCAGCATTTT
CDR3aa: CATGGPKGQPQHF

j_gene: TRBJ2-1
d_gene: NA
len: 16
v_gene: TRBV7-3
abundance: NA
CDR3nt: TGTGCCAGCAGCCCGAAGGGCACTAGCTCCTACAATGAGCAGTTCTTC
CDR3aa: CASSPKGTSSYNEQFF

j_gene: TRBJ2-2
d_gene: NA
len: 12
v_gene: TRBV11-3
abundance: NA
CDR3nt: TGTGCCAGCAGCTTAAGCACCGGGGAGCTGTTTTTT
CDR3aa: CASSLSTGELFF

j_gene: TRBJ1-1
d_gene: TRBD1
len: 19
v_gene: TRBV5-5
abundance: once
CDR3nt: TGTGCCAGCAGCTGGACCCTGGGACAGGGGGCTTTAGTTGACACTGAAGCTTTCTTT
CDR3aa: CASSWTLGQGALVDTEAFF

j_gene: TRBJ2-1
d_gene: NA
len: 15
v_gene: TRBV29-1
abundance: NA
CDR3nt: TGCAGCGTGGTTTCCGGGACCACGCCACACGTGGAGCAGTTCTTC
CDR3aa: CSVVSGTTPHVEQFF

j_gene: TRBJ1-5
d_gene: NA
len: 15
v_gene: TRBV6-1
abundance: NA
CDR3nt: TGTGCCAGCAGTGAGATGAGGGGCGCAAATCAGCCCCAGCATTTT
CDR3aa: CASSEMRGANQPQHF

j_gene: TRBJ2-2
d_gene: NA
len: 12
v_gene: TRBV11-2
abundance: NA
CDR3nt: TGTGCCAGCAGCTTAGGACCCGGGGAGCTGTTTTTT
CDR3aa: CASSLGPGELFF

j_gene: TRBJ1-5
d_gene: TRBD1
len: 15
v_gene: TRBV28
abundance: NA
CDR3nt: TGTGCCAGCAGTCTACAGGGGTATAGCAATCAGCCCCAGCATTTT
CDR3aa: CASSLQGYSNQPQHF

j_gene: TRBJ1-1
d_gene: NA
len: 14
v_gene: TRBV6-1
abundance: NA
CDR3nt: TGTGCCAGCAGTGACCCAAGTTTAACAGAAAAAGCTTTCTTT
CDR3aa: CASSDPSLTEKAFF

j_gene: TRBJ1-2
d_gene: TRBD1
len: 15
v_gene: TRBV19
abundance: NA
CDR3nt: TGTGCCAGTAGTCTTCGGACAGGGGAGGGCTATGGCTACACCTTC
CDR3aa: CASSLRTGEGYGYTF

j_gene: TRBJ1-6
d_gene: TRBD1
len: 15
v_gene: TRBV9
abundance: NA
CDR3nt: TGTGCCAGCAGCGCCCCGGGACAGGGCCATTCACCCCTCCACTTT
CDR3aa: CASSAPGQGHSPLHF

j_gene: TRBJ2-1
d_gene: NA
len: 13
v_gene: TRBV6-5
abundance: once
CDR3nt: TGTGCCAGCAAGGCGGTGACCGACGATGAGCAGTTCTTC
CDR3aa: CASKAVTDDEQFF

j_gene: TRBJ2-1
d_gene: TRBD2
len: 16
v_gene: TRBV7-9
abundance: NA
CDR3nt: TGTGCCAGCAGCCGTTCCGGGACTAGCGGGATTCTTGAGCAGTTCTTC
CDR3aa: CASSRSGTSGILEQFF

j_gene: TRBJ1-6
d_gene: NA
len: 15
v_gene: TRBV14
abundance: NA
CDR3nt: TGTGCCAGCAGCTCATACCAGGGTCCCTATTCACCCCTCCACTTT
CDR3aa: CASSSYQGPYSPLHF

j_gene: TRBJ1-1
d_gene: NA
len: 16
v_gene: TRBV5-1
abundance: NA
CDR3nt: TGCGCCAGCAGCCCCGGCGGTGAGACGGTGGACACTGAAGCTTTCTTT
CDR3aa: CASSPGGETVDTEAFF

j_gene: TRBJ2-5
d_gene: NA
len: 11
v_gene: TRBV3-1/TRBV3-2
abundance: NA
CDR3nt: TGTGCCAGCAGCCAGGTAGAGACCCAGTACTTC
CDR3aa: CASSQVETQYF

j_gene: TRBJ2-7
d_gene: NA
len: 14
v_gene: TRBV13
abundance: NA
CDR3nt: TGTGCCAGCAGCTTTGGCAGAGTCTCCTACGAGCAGTACTTC
CDR3aa: CASSFGRVSYEQYF

j_gene: TRBJ2-1
d_gene: NA
len: 13
v_gene: TRBV5-6
abundance: NA
CDR3nt: TGTGCCAGCAGCCCAGGGTTACACAATGAGCAGTTCTTC
CDR3aa: CASSPGLHNEQFF